This T cell receptor (beta chain) originates from a study of PD-1 blockade in classical Hodgkin lymphoma (dated by TCRdb to 2018 to 2020). Concerning the study at large: Nivolumab dosing was 3 mg/kg intravenously every 2 weeks, continuing until either disease progression or unacceptable toxicity. To define a peripheral blood immune signature of response to PD-1 blockade in classical Hodgkin lymphoma, the study combined TCR beta sequencing with CyTOF.

From a lookup of the germline V gene, CDR1 and CDR2 are SGHTA and FQGNSA. The CDR3 measures 16 amino acids from cysteine to phenylalanine. Only CDR3 DNA remains: 48 bases, in frame from the first base. The V end gives up 1 base and the J end 5 bases, leaving 5 bases in the junction not matched to a gene. In the paper's terms, the time point label means: cycle 1 day 1 (C1D1), immediately before nivolumab initiation. Relapse after autologous stem cell transplantation had occurred in all trial patients, and cohorts A, B and C were distinguished by prior brentuximab vedotin exposure. Using a Miltenyi CD4+ T cell isolation kit, CD4+ T cells were purified from thawed PBMCs through magnetic negative selection. A total of under 70 patients with relapsed/refractory classical Hodgkin lymphoma made up the trial cohort, and each patient's best overall response was complete response, partial response or progressive disease. Single-agent nivolumab was administered to trial patients in the multi-cohort phase II CheckMate 205 trial. An independent review committee assessed best overall response by applying the 2007 International Working Group response criteria. Trial PBMCs were obtained immediately prior to nivolumab initiation (C1D1) and on therapy at cycle 2 day 1 and cycle 4 day 1. After peripheral blood was drawn into 8 mL Vacutainer Cell Preparation Tubes, PBMCs were isolated by centrifugation and then cryopreserved. Purified CD4+ and CD8+ fractions were generated only in cases for which an additional PBMC sample was available. Magnetically labelled cells were removed on LS columns in a quadroMACS separator, and the flow-through was retained as the purified fraction.

Broad study findings and their caveats: CD4+ but not CD8+ TCR diversity rose significantly by C4D1 (p=0.0027 vs p=0.16), most apparent in complete responders (p=0.02). The study was limited to a single clinical trial cohort, and causes of repertoire differences, possibly disease activity or prior therapy, remained undefined. Baseline TCR diversity was reported as lower in newly diagnosed patients than in healthy donors, and lower still in relapsed/refractory patients. Trial patients with a complete response had baseline diversity similar to that of newly diagnosed patients, while partial responders and progressors had significantly lower diversity. Patients starting nivolumab less than 1 year after ASCT had lower diversity and were excluded from later analyses to avoid confounding by immune reconstitution.

Genomic DNA was isolated using the Qiagen DNeasy kit from unsorted PBMCs as well as from negatively selected CD4+ and CD8+ fractions. Amplification of TCR beta CDR3 regions was done by immunoSEQ multiplex PCR with primers that anneal to V and J segments. Amplification bias was minimized using a synthetic immune receptor repertoire, and residual bias was removed computationally after sequencing. Under the source paper's analysis protocol: Custom Python scripts were used to quantify repertoire diversity as the Shannon entropy index. Unsorted, CD4+ and CD8+ repertoires were analyzed separately, except in combined analyses where CD4+ and CD8+ sequences were merged in silico. Clonal expansion was defined as a frequency increase of at least 2-fold after treatment compared with C1D1, and clones undetected at baseline were assigned a pseudocount of 0.5. Clones with 0 or 1 copy at C1D1 were classified as singleton clones, and clones with 2 or more copies were classified as non-singleton clones. Clones expanded in unsorted samples were assigned a CD4+, CD8+ or unknown annotation through matching of protein sequences in sorted samples from the same patient. Wilcoxon tests were applied to paired samples to test diversity changes from C1D1 to C4D1. The table was pulled from immuneACCESS by TCRdb, which kept in-frame rearrangements only. Such tables lose some clones; where checked, under half of the loss comes from unresolved V genes, and the rest has no known cause. V, J and clone size reflect that table, while D and trimming were determined from the DNA. The sample table shows some 7,000 clones, and roughly 80% are seen once. 2% to 3% of the sample comes from the top ten.

This clone was observed once. It has no known antigen specificity. No base quality values were provided; no much bigger clone lies one nucleotide off. The receptor was isolated from a human donor with classical Hodgkin lymphoma. Recombination joined TRBV7-2 with TRBJ2-3; 11 bases in the junction line up with TRBD2. This material consisted of CD4+ T cells from blood, taken at baseline. The sequence in DNA is TGTGCCAGCAGCTTAGAACTAGCGGGAGCGGTAGATACGCAGTATTTT. This gives the protein CASSLELAGAVDTQYF.